This T cell receptor beta chain was captured by sequencing in a study of T cell changes during pregnancy in multiple sclerosis. CDR1 LGHNT and CDR2 FRNRAP come from the germline V gene. Trimming took off 0 bases at V and 5 bases at J, with 22 bases between the two ends. The CDR3 is made up of 18 amino acids. Assay used: immunoSEQ multiplex PCR; TCRdb lists only in-frame clones, some missing. The sample consists of some 87,000 clones, more than 90% of them appearing once. The chain combines TRBV12-5 with TRBJ1-1; TRBD1 is a possible D gene (6 bases). The clonotype comes from a female donor with multiple sclerosis, enrolled in a pregnancy study. Sample: peripheral blood, taken in the second trimester of pregnancy. The CDR3 loop reads CASGLVPILLGGGTEAFF. The CDR3 bases are TGTGCTAGTGGTTTGGTACCGATCCTCTTAGGGGGTGGGACTGAAGCTTTCTTT. The full variable domain, its missing parts supplied by reference TRBV12-5 and TRBJ1-1, is DARVTQTPRHKVTEMGQEVTMRCQPILGHNTVFWYRQTMMQGLELLAYFRNRAPLDDSGMPKDRFSAEMPDATLATLKIQPSEPRDSAVYFCASGLVPILLGGGTEAFFGQGTRLTVV.